The subject of this entry is one T cell receptor (beta chain). Authors' processing steps: How many nucleated cells were present was estimated from reference gene primer amplification. Only in-frame clones appear in the TCRdb table, and some are missing; sequencing was by immunoSEQ multiplex PCR. Clone size and V and J calls were adopted from that table, with D and trimming inferred from the DNA. This table has just over 650,000 clones, more than 80% appearing once. This sample was taken from a study of blood T cell repertoires in COVID-19. Study-wide background: PBMCs, B-cell-depleted T cells, or T cells were the source of the cDNA or gDNA that made up the material.

V trimming: 2 bases; J trimming: 4 bases; junction bases outside the gene matches: 3. The CDR3 consists of 16 residues. Germline CDR1 SGDLS, CDR2 YYNGEE. The chain recombines TRBV9 with TRBJ2-1; 13 bases align to TRBD2. Source material: peripheral blood. The receptor was derived from a woman younger than 35 with acute or convalescent COVID-19. DNA for the CDR3: TGTGCCAGCAGCGTGGGGACTAGCGGGGTGTACAATGAGCAGTTCTTC. This translates into CASSVGTSGVYNEQFF. The full variable domain, completed using reference TRBV9 and TRBJ2-1, is DSGVTQTPKHLITATGQRVTLRCSPRSGDLSVYWYQQSLDQGLQFLIQYYNGEERAKGNILERFSAQQFPDLHSELNLSSLELGDSALYFCASSVGTSGVYNEQFFGPGTRLTVL.